This note documents a single T cell receptor beta chain sequence. Its antigen is currently not known. Base qualities are not provided; no much larger clone lies one nucleotide away. V drops 8 bases and J drops 1 base, leaving 10 bases in between. The CDR3, cysteine through phenylalanine, is 13 amino acids long. Only the CDR3 region is kept as DNA, spanning 39 bases read in frame from base 1. TCRbeta CDR3 regions were amplified from genomic DNA using the immunoSEQ Assay, a bias-controlled multiplex PCR. The published analysis was carried out like this. Nucleated cell counts per sample were estimated from amplification of reference gene primers within the assay. To quantify the absolute abundance of each unique TCRbeta CDR3 rearrangement, sequence reads were collapsed and filtered. For each sample, productive Simpson clonality was calculated as the square root of Simpson's diversity index across productive rearrangements. TCRdb mirrors the immuneACCESS table, restricted to in-frame sequences. Some clones are absent from its copies; in checked studies, under half trace to an unresolved V gene, and the reason for the others is unknown. V and J calls and clone size are given by that table; D and trimming were obtained from the DNA. This sample gives about 200,000 clones in total; approximately 82% of them show up just once. The top ten clones comprise roughly an eighth of the sample.

This entry is derived from a study of blood T cell repertoires in COVID-19 (dated by TCRdb to the early 2020s). Regarding the complete study: Samples covering the acute and convalescent phases of COVID-19 were provided by collaborators in the United States, Italy and Spain. The material from the prospective study consisted of cDNA or gDNA derived from T cells, B-cell-depleted T cells, or PBMCs. Deeply sampled blood TCRbeta repertoires from subjects exposed to, actively infected with, or recovered from COVID-19 were included in the dataset. The repertoires were released in a freely available public database intended as a resource for research on the immune response to SARS-CoV-2. Samples were obtained from the ongoing ImmuneRACE study (first 160 participants) and from some 1,200 subjects provided by 6 global collaborators. Nearly every sample came with metadata listing a de-identified subject ID, COVID-19 status, age in years and sex. Where available, HLA class I and class II types were obtained from metadata supplied by the sample provider rather than from assay-based typing.

Whole blood was collected in K2EDTA tubes by collaborating institutions according to the institutions' own protocols. For TCRbeta analysis, collaborator samples were shipped as frozen whole blood, as isolated PBMCs, or as DNA extracted from either sample type. Overall results and qualifications from the work: The quantity of clinical and demographic metadata differed by source and by participant and was supplied without curation.

The chain is encoded by TRBV12-3 or TRBV12-4 joined to TRBJ2-3; TRBD2 is a weak D gene call, 6 bases matching. The sequenced sample was peripheral blood. This TCR was sampled from a human donor in a cohort sampled during active COVID-19. The base sequence is TGTGCCAGCGAAAAGCGGGGCACAGATACGCAGTATTTT. This codes for CASEKRGTDTQYF.